This entry is about one T cell receptor beta chain. The V gene lost 1 base and the J gene lost 1 base, with 8 bases spanning the gap. The CDR3 has 14 amino acids. Germline lookup yields CDR1 MGHRA and CDR2 YSYEKL. This sample was included in a study of early T cells in non-severe SARS-CoV-2 infection. TCRdb re-analysed the 5' RACE reads in MiXCR, keeping a single row per CDR3 protein. This sample yields about 42,000 distinct CDR3 sequences, of which 6% to 7.5% are seen a single time; roughly 5% belongs to the top ten. This chain links TRBV4-1 with TRBJ2-7; the D gene is possibly TRBD2 (5 bases). Sequences were obtained from whole blood. The origin of this receptor is an adult who was a healthcare worker with PCR-confirmed SARS-CoV-2 infection or an uninfected control (not recorded which). For the CDR3, the DNA is TGCGCCAGCAGCCAAGGTCCGGGGTCCTACGAGCAGTACTTC. Amino acid sequence: CASSQGPGSYEQYF.